The 21 T cell receptor beta chains reported below all come from one sample, sequenced in a study of vaccination and CD4 T cells after COVID-19. TCRdb used MiXCR to reprocess the PCR reads, holding one entry per CDR3 protein. The data show over 15,000 distinct CDR3 sequences, with roughly two thirds seen just once and around 1.1% held by the top ten. Sample: CD4+ T cells from blood, taken after SARS-CoV-2 vaccination. All receptors derive from a human donor who had recovered from COVID-19.

The rearrangement joins TRBV20-1 to TRBJ1-1; 7 nucleotides agree with TRBD1. Trimming cost V 1 base and J 1 base; bases outside gene matches: 3. The CDR3 consists of 14 residues. CDR1 DFQATT and CDR2 SNEGSKA come from the germline V gene (reference sequence). CDR3 residues: CSARVGGPNTEAFF. As DNA, the CDR3 is TGCAGTGCTAGAGTAGGGGGCCCGAACACTGAAGCTTTCTTT.

The chain is built from TRBV20-1 and TRBJ2-3; D is unresolved. CDR1 is DFQATT, CDR2 SNEGSKA, per germline (reference sequence). V was trimmed by 3 bases and J by 2 bases, leaving 9 bases between them. There are 13 residues in the CDR3. For the CDR3, the DNA is TGCAGTGCTAGTTTAGGATCCACAGATACGCAGTATTTT. It encodes CSASLGSTDTQYF.

The chain recombines TRBV11-1 with TRBJ1-1, with TRBD1 matching 8 bases. The CDR3 covers 16 residues. Trimming removed 3 bases from V and 3 bases from J; junction bases left unmatched: 9. From germline, CDR1 is SGHAT and CDR2 FQDESV (reference sequence). CDR3 sequence reads: CASSFGQGAWYTEAFF. CDR3 nucleotides: TGTGCCAGCAGCTTTGGGCAGGGGGCTTGGTACACTGAAGCTTTCTTT.

This clonotype was found a few times. This chain links TRBV2 with TRBJ2-5; D is unresolved. The CDR3 is made up of 13 amino acids. Germline-derived CDR1 and CDR2 are SNHLY and FYNNEI. Trimming took off 6 bases at V and 2 bases at J, with 10 bases between the two ends. CDR3 nucleotides: TGTGCCAGCAGGACTGCGCCACAAGAGACCCAGTACTTC. As protein: CASRTAPQETQYF.

This clonotype was counted a few times. V gene TRBV19 combines with J gene TRBJ2-2, with no clear D. Germline values: CDR1 LNHDA, CDR2 SQIVND (reference sequence). V was pared by 6 bases and J by 2 bases, with 4 bases between. The CDR3 sequence is 12 residues long. The CDR3 region is CASRVNTGELFF. CDR3 DNA sequence: TGTGCCAGTAGGGTAAACACCGGGGAGCTGTTTTTT.

The V call is TRBV20-1, the J call TRBJ2-5; no clear D. Germline CDR1 and CDR2: DFQATT and SNEGSKA (reference sequence). The length of the CDR3 is 11 residues. V was trimmed by 6 bases and J by 5 bases, leaving 10 bases between them. CDR3: CSARERETQYF. CDR3 nucleotides: TGCAGTGCAAGGGAACGGGAGACCCAGTACTTC.

The chain joins TRBV27 to TRBJ2-3; the match to TRBD2 covers 12 bases. Germline assignment: CDR1 MNHEY and CDR2 SMNVEV (reference sequence). V dropped 6 bases and J dropped 1; count of bases not matched to a gene: 2. The CDR3 is 15 amino acids. The CDR3 spells CASRTSGSGTDTQYF. As DNA, the CDR3 is TGTGCCAGCAGGACTAGCGGGAGTGGCACAGATACGCAGTATTTT.

This chain joins TRBV20-1 and TRBJ2-3, with TRBD2 matching 12 bases. The CDR3 totals 20 residues. Unmatched junction bases numbered 19, after V lost 5 bases and J lost 1 base. CDR1 and CDR2 from the germline V gene are DFQATT and SNEGSKA (reference sequence). The DNA of the CDR3 is TGCAGTGCTCAGGCGACTAGCGGGAGTGTAGGTTTGGGGCGCACAGATACGCAGTATTTT. Translated: CSAQATSGSVGLGRTDTQYF.

V gene TRBV19 combines with J gene TRBJ1-2; D is unresolved. V lost 10 bases, J lost 3 bases, and 18 bases lay in between. There are 14 residues in the CDR3. The germline V gene encodes CDR1 LNHDA and CDR2 SQIVND (reference sequence). As DNA, the CDR3 is TGTGCCACCAGCTGGGCGGCAGGTGACTATGGCTACACCTTC. Translated: CATSWAAGDYGYTF.

The chain carries TRBV7-6 and TRBJ1-1, with TRBD1 matching over 7 bases. Germline V lookup: CDR1 SGHVS, CDR2 FNYEAQ. The junction had 10 bases not matched to a gene; V was cut back by 5 bases and J by 10 bases. The CDR3 runs 13 residues. In nucleotides, the CDR3 is TGTGCCAGCAGCCCCCGACAGGGAGGAGGAGCTTTCTTT. Translating gives CASSPRQGGGAFF.

The genes are TRBV20-1 and TRBJ1-6; D may be TRBD1 (6 bases). The CDR3 has 14 residues. Germline CDR1 reads DFQATT; CDR2 reads SNEGSKA (reference sequence). The V gene lost 3 bases and the J gene lost 5 bases, with 11 bases spanning the gap. The CDR3 nucleotides are TGCAGTGCTAGTCTCCGGGACAATAATTCACCCCTCCACTTT. As protein: CSASLRDNNSPLHF.

The chain links TRBV2 to TRBJ2-3; the D is unclear. Trimming cost V 2 bases and J 0 bases, with 6 bases left between them. The CDR3 runs 14 residues. The germline V gene has CDR1 SNHLY and CDR2 FYNNEI. CDR3 region: CASSERASTDTQYF. The CDR3 bases are TGTGCCAGCAGTGAAAGGGCCAGCACAGATACGCAGTATTTT.

J is TRBJ1-6 and V is TRBV19; perhaps TRBD1 as D (6 bases). Germline loops: CDR1 LNHDA, CDR2 SQIVND (reference sequence). There are 16 residues in the CDR3. Trimming shortened V by 3 bases and J by 6 bases, and 15 bases separated the two germline ends. The CDR3 sequence is CASSIDGRGGNSPLHF. The DNA for the CDR3 is TGTGCCAGTAGTATCGACGGCAGGGGAGGTAATTCACCCCTCCACTTT.

V gene TRBV28 combines with J gene TRBJ1-2, with no clear D. CDR1 MDHEN and CDR2 SYDVKM come from the germline V gene. This CDR3 has 11 amino acids. Deletions cut 6 bases from V and 3 bases from J, with 5 bases between. DNA for the CDR3: TGTGCCAGCAGCCAGTACTATGGCTACACCTTC. As protein: CASSQYYGYTF.

The J gene is TRBJ1-1, the V gene TRBV7-2; D call uncertain. The CDR3 spans 15 residues. V gave up 5 bases and J gave up 1 base, with 14 bases separating them. In germline, CDR1 is SGHTA, CDR2 FQGNSA. The CDR3 here is CASSRFGVKNTEAFF. The CDR3 DNA is TGTGCCAGCAGCCGTTTCGGGGTAAAGAACACTGAAGCTTTCTTT.

This clonotype was detected only a few times. J is TRBJ1-1 and V is TRBV4-1; no clear D. Germline V gene sequence: CDR1 MGHRA, CDR2 YSYEKL. V dropped 0 bases and J dropped 10 bases, with 18 bases sitting between them. CDR3 size: 15 residues. CDR3 residues: CASSQDRMANTPAFF. The CDR3 bases are TGCGCCAGCAGCCAAGATCGAATGGCTAATACCCCAGCTTTCTTT.

With regard to this clonotype: A junction end diverges from the germline sequence, so it may reflect a read error. The chain joins TRBV2 to TRBJ2-7; D assignment may be TRBD1 or TRBD2 (6 bases each). The CDR3 extends over 15 amino acids. Germline CDR1 and CDR2: SNHLY and FYNNEI. Written as DNA, the CDR3 is TGTGCCAGCAAATGGGAGGAGGGGGTTTCCTGCGAGCAGTACTTC. It yields the protein CASKWEEGVSCEQYF.

In this sample, this clonotype turned up a few times. The chain combines TRBV20-1 with TRBJ1-2; tentative D call: TRBD1 (5 bases). From germline, CDR1 is DFQATT and CDR2 SNEGSKA (reference sequence). V was pared by 1 base and J by 4 bases, with 10 bases between. The CDR3 extends over 13 amino acids. CDR3 amino acids: CSARAGKTYGYTF. CDR3 nucleotides: TGCAGTGCTAGAGCAGGGAAGACCTATGGCTACACCTTC.

V gene TRBV20-1 combines with J gene TRBJ2-7; 7 bases are a match to TRBD1. Germline V gene sequence: CDR1 DFQATT, CDR2 SNEGSKA (reference sequence). This CDR3 is 15 amino acids long. Trimming cost V 5 bases and J 4 bases; bases outside gene matches: 14. The CDR3 spells CSAANPTGSSYEQYF. The CDR3 DNA sequence: TGCAGTGCTGCCAACCCGACAGGGAGCTCTTACGAGCAGTACTTC.

The CDR3 spells CASSRTLAGEDTQYF. In DNA, the CDR3 is TGTGCCAGCAGTCGCACTCTGGCGGGAGAGGATACGCAGTATTTT. The rearrangement links TRBV7-2 to TRBJ2-3; 7 positions match TRBD2. Germline lookup yields CDR1 SGHTA and CDR2 FQGNSA. The CDR3 spans 15 residues. The junction had 12 bases not matched to a gene; V was cut back by 6 bases and J by 6 bases.

The chain has TRBV20-1 and TRBJ2-7; possibly TRBD1 or TRBD2 for D (5 bases each). Germline V lookup: CDR1 DFQATT, CDR2 SNEGSKA (reference sequence). There are 14 residues in the CDR3. The V end lost 3 bases, the J end lost 6 bases, and 18 bases lay between the germline ends. Here the CDR3 reads CSARSQGDLGEQYF. CDR3 coding DNA: TGCAGTGCTAGGTCGCAGGGAGATCTCGGCGAGCAGTACTTC.